These 9 T cell receptor beta chains came from one sample sequenced in a study of CD8+ T cells in alopecia areata. Reverse transcribed after extraction, RNA yielded cDNA as the sequencing template. The protocol was immunoSEQ multiplex PCR, while the TCRdb copy is restricted to in-frame clones and leaves out a portion. The table records 90,000 to 120,000 clones, about 83% of them present only once. The treatment: oral pan-JAK inhibitor, 5-10 mg twice daily. Specimen: CD8+ T cells sorted from blood, collected at week 24, from a patient treated with tofacitinib. The origin of the receptors is a human donor with alopecia areata.

V gene TRBV7-8 combines with J gene TRBJ2-2, with 9 nucleotides matching TRBD1. Germline loops: CDR1 SGHVS, CDR2 FQNEAQ. The CDR3 contains 15 residues. Trimming removed 6 bases from V and 1 base from J; junction bases left unmatched: 3. CDR3 sequence (DNA): TGTGCCAGCAGGCCGGGACAGGGGAACACCGGGGAGCTGTTTTTT. Its translation is CASRPGQGNTGELFF.

The V and J genes are TRBV2 and TRBJ2-7; 7 positions match TRBD1. V shed 2 bases, J shed 2 bases, and the junction held 12 bases outside the gene matches. The CDR3 extends over 17 amino acids. Germline CDR1 is SNHLY and CDR2 is FYNNEI. CDR3 protein: CASSELPEGAPPYEQYF. The DNA of the CDR3 is TGTGCCAGCAGTGAACTCCCAGAGGGGGCCCCTCCCTACGAGCAGTACTTC.

The rearrangement joins TRBV5-6 to TRBJ2-2, with D possibly matching TRBD2 (5 bases). Germline-derived CDR1 and CDR2 are SGHDT and YYEEEE. This CDR3 contains 15 residues. V was cut by 0 bases and J by 4 bases, with 10 bases left in between. CDR3 sequence (DNA): TGTGCCAGCAGCTTGGGAGCGGTGGGCACCGGGGAGCTGTTTTTT. It codes for CASSLGAVGTGELFF.

The chain employs TRBV29-1 and TRBJ1-1; D gene ambiguous. V lost 0 bases and J 4 bases, leaving 12 bases between the germline ends. The germline V gene has CDR1 SQVTM and CDR2 ANQGSEA. The CDR3 extends over 14 amino acids. The CDR3 reads CSVEDGSEITEAFF. The DNA for the CDR3 is TGCAGCGTTGAAGATGGTTCCGAAATCACTGAAGCTTTCTTT.

This clone was detected only once. The rearrangement uses TRBV7-9 and TRBJ1-1; 11 bases agree with TRBD1. This CDR3 contains 13 residues. Per the germline V gene, CDR1 is SEHNR and CDR2 is FQNEAQ (reference sequence). The ends lost 1 base at V and 8 bases at J; junction bases unmatched: 0. CDR3 sequence reads: CASSLGTGGEAFF. The DNA of the CDR3 is TGTGCCAGCAGCTTAGGGACAGGGGGCGAAGCTTTCTTT.

This chain uses TRBV6-5 with TRBJ2-1, with D perhaps TRBD2 (8 bases). This CDR3 has 16 residues. V was shortened by 4 bases and J by 6 bases, with 19 bases between the two germline ends. Germline CDR1 MNHEY, CDR2 SVGAGI. CDR3 residues: CASSFKGASGLNEQFF. CDR3 coding DNA: TGTGCCAGCAGTTTCAAGGGGGCTAGCGGGCTCAATGAGCAGTTCTTC.

This chain uses TRBV19 with TRBJ1-1; 7 bases map to TRBD1. The V gene end was trimmed by 7 bases and the J gene end by 4 bases; junction bases not matched to a gene: 12. The CDR3 consists of 15 residues. Germline CDR1 is LNHDA and CDR2 is SQIVND (reference sequence). This CDR3 is CASTVRGPAGTEAFF. CDR3 in DNA: TGTGCCAGTACCGTAAGGGGGCCCGCGGGCACTGAAGCTTTCTTT. The full variable domain, its missing parts supplied by reference TRBV19 and TRBJ1-1, is DGGITQSPKYLFRKEGQNVTLSCEQNLNHDAMYWYRQDPGQGLRLIYYSQIVNDFQKGDIAEGYSVSREKKESFPLTVTSAQKNPTAFYLCASTVRGPAGTEAFFGQGTRLTVV.

In nucleotides, the CDR3 is TGCGCCAGCAGCTTGGAAGGGACAGAGAACACTGAAGCTTTCTTT. Translation: CASSLEGTENTEAFF. This sequence joins TRBV5-1 and TRBJ1-1, with 7 bases identical to TRBD1. CDR3 size: 15 residues. Germline V lookup: CDR1 SGHRS, CDR2 YFSETQ. The junction had 3 bases not matched to a gene; V was cut back by 0 bases and J by 1 base.

The gene calls are TRBV2 and TRBJ2-7; 7 bases fit TRBD1. Germline V gene sequence: CDR1 SNHLY, CDR2 FYNNEI. Unmatched junction bases numbered 9, after V lost 5 bases and J lost 5 bases. The CDR3 runs to 14 residues. The CDR3 region is CASSSSTGFNEQYF. The CDR3 region has the DNA TGTGCCAGCAGTTCCTCGACAGGGTTCAACGAGCAGTACTTC.